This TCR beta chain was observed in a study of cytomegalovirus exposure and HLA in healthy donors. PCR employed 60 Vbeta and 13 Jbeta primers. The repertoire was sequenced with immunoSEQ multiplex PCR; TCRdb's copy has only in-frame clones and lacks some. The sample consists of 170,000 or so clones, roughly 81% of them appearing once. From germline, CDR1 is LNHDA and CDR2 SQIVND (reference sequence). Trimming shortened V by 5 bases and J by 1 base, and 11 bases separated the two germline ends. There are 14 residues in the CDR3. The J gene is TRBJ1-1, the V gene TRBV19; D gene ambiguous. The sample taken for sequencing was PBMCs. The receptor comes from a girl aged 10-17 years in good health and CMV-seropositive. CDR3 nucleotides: TGTGCCAGTAGTCTTGTCCCCGGGAACACTGAAGCTTTCTTT. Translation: CASSLVPGNTEAFF.